The clone carrying this T cell receptor (beta chain) was observed a single time. The entry originates in a study of blood T cell repertoires in COVID-19. Study as a whole: Spain, Italy and the United States supplied samples that represented acute and convalescent COVID-19. Sources were T cells, B-cell-depleted T cells, or PBMCs; the material itself was cDNA or gDNA.

The CDR3 totals 16 residues. V gave up 0 bases and J gave up 7 bases, with 16 bases separating them. Germline CDR1 MGHRA, CDR2 YSYEKL. Those who participated ranged in age from about 18 to 89 years and resided in approximately 26 US areas. Participants had their cohort set by participant-reported clinical history. TCRdb's table, derived via immunoSEQ multiplex PCR, lists solely in-frame clones and lacks some. The sample holds under 300,000 clones; around 87% are singletons and the top ten take about 3.3%. What was sequenced was PBMCs or T cells enriched from blood (not recorded which). V and J are TRBV4-1 and TRBJ2-4; possible D gene TRBD2, 6 bases. The sequence came from a woman in her 40s with acute COVID-19. In DNA form, the CDR3 reads TGCGCCAGCAGCCAAGAGGGCGGCGGGACCTGGAACATTCAGTACTTC. This gives the protein CASSQEGGGTWNIQYF.